The 32 T cell receptor beta chains given below trace back to one sample, sequenced in a study of OX40 agonist ivuxolimab in advanced cancers. Using immunoSEQ multiplex PCR, the repertoire was profiled, and TCRdb retains in-frame clones only, with some absent. The sample holds 55,000 to 65,000 clones, under 95% seen once. The sequenced sample was CD4+ or CD8+ T cells sorted from blood, obtained in a trial of the OX40 agonist ivuxolimab. Every receptor here comes from an adult with an advanced solid tumor such as melanoma, head and neck, liver or kidney cancer.

V gene TRBV19 combines with J gene TRBJ1-1; 8 nucleotides agree with TRBD1. The CDR3 is 14 residues long. The V and J ends lost 7 bases and 3 bases, in that order; junction bases with no gene match: 7. The germline V gene encodes CDR1 LNHDA and CDR2 SQIVND (reference sequence). The CDR3 nucleotides read TGTGCCAGTAACCGGGACAGGAAGGACACTGAAGCTTTCTTT. As protein: CASNRDRKDTEAFF.

This chain joins TRBV18 and TRBJ2-2; the D gene is possibly TRBD1 (6 bases). With 3 bases removed from V and 6 bases from J, the gap between germline ends came to 20 bases. CDR3 size: 17 residues. Looked up from germline, CDR1 is KGHSH and CDR2 is LQKENI. The CDR3 protein is CASSPIPAGVKSGELFF. As DNA, the CDR3 is TGTGCCAGCTCACCTATCCCTGCAGGGGTAAAATCCGGGGAGCTGTTTTTT.

V is TRBV4-3 and J is TRBJ2-7; 12 bases map to TRBD2. The J segment lost 2 bases and the V segment lost 9 bases, leaving 2 bases of the junction unmatched. The length of the CDR3 is 13 residues. Germline V gene lookup returns CDR1 LGHNA and CDR2 YSLEER. CDR3 DNA sequence: TGCGCCAGTGGACTAGCGGGGACCTACGAGCAGTACTTC. Translation: CASGLAGTYEQYF.

This chain joins TRBV9 and TRBJ1-6; possible D gene TRBD1, 5 bases. Germline V CDR1 and CDR2: SGDLS, YYNGEE. Trimming took 0 bases from V and 9 from J, leaving 7 bases between them. The CDR3 covers 13 residues. CDR3 loop: CASSVVQGSPLHF. The CDR3 DNA reads as TGTGCCAGCAGCGTAGTCCAGGGTTCACCCCTCCACTTT.

The sample holds one count of this clone. This chain joins TRBV4-3 and TRBJ2-7; 7 bases align to TRBD1. This CDR3 spans 14 amino acids. V shed 3 bases, J shed 2 bases, and the junction held 4 bases outside the gene matches. Germline V gene data show CDR1 as LGHNA and CDR2 as YSLEER. CDR3 in DNA: TGCGCCAGCAGCCAGGAGACAGGGACCTACGAGCAGTACTTC. Its protein is CASSQETGTYEQYF.

The chain links TRBV28 to TRBJ1-5; no firm D call. CDR3 length equals 14 residues. Germline lookup yields CDR1 MDHEN and CDR2 SYDVKM. Deletions cut 2 bases from V and 3 bases from J, with 8 bases between. The DNA of the CDR3 is TGTGCCAGCAGTTTAATGACACTCAATCAGCCCCAGCATTTT. Amino acids: CASSLMTLNQPQHF.

This clone was observed once. As DNA, the CDR3 is TGCGCCAGCAACACAGGGCTGACTAATGAAAAACTGTTTTTT. It specifies CASNTGLTNEKLFF. The chain couples TRBV5-1 to TRBJ1-4; tentative D call: TRBD1 (6 bases). The CDR3 runs 14 residues. Trimming left V 6 bases short and J 2 bases short, with 11 bases between. Looked up from germline, CDR1 is SGHRS and CDR2 is YFSETQ.

The chain employs TRBV28 and TRBJ2-5, with D tentatively TRBD2 (6 bases). The ends were cut back, 4 bases at V and 5 bases at J, with 20 bases in the middle. Per the germline V gene, CDR1 is MDHEN and CDR2 is SYDVKM. The CDR3 extends over 16 amino acids. The CDR3 sequence is CASSYSLVGSGETQYF. Here the CDR3 DNA reads TGTGCCAGCAGTTATTCCCTCGTGGGAAGCGGGGAGACCCAGTACTTC. Full variable domain (missing parts from reference TRBV28 and TRBJ2-5): DVKVTQSSRYLVKRTGEKVFLECVQDMDHENMFWYRQDPGLGLRLIYFSYDVKMKEKGDIPEGYSVSREKKERFSLILESASTNQTSMYLCASSYSLVGSGETQYFGPGTRLLVL.

As DNA, the CDR3 is TGTGCCAGCAGGGGGCGGGGAGGAAACACCATATATTTT. Amino acids: CASRGRGGNTIYF. This chain joins TRBV28 and TRBJ1-3; weak D call: TRBD1 (5 bases). Germline lookup yields CDR1 MDHEN and CDR2 SYDVKM. Between the trimmed V and J ends, which lost 6 bases and 4 bases, there was a span of 10 bases. The length of the CDR3 is 13 residues.

This chain links TRBV11-2 with TRBJ2-3; no clear D. The V end was cut by 1 base, the J end by 1 base, with 12 bases between. Germline V lookup: CDR1 SGHAT, CDR2 FQNNGV. The CDR3 is made up of 16 amino acids. Here the CDR3 DNA reads TGTGCCAGCAGCTTAGGAGCCAGTCCTGGCACAGATACGCAGTATTTT. Translated, it gives CASSLGASPGTDTQYF. Full variable domain (missing parts from reference TRBV11-2 and TRBJ2-3): EAGVAQSPRYKIIEKRQSVAFWCNPISGHATLYWYQQILGQGPKLLIQFQNNGVVDDSQLPKDRFSAERLKGVDSTLKIQPAKLEDSAVYLCASSLGASPGTDTQYFGPGTRLTVL.

The CDR3 nucleotides read TGTGCCAGCAGGACAGGGTCGGCAGGGGCCAACGTCCTGACTTTC. It yields the protein CASRTGSAGANVLTF. The V and J genes are TRBV6-5 and TRBJ2-6; TRBD1 aligns across 7 bases. This CDR3 region has 15 residues. CDR1 is MNHEY, CDR2 SVGAGI, per germline. The ends lost 6 bases at V and 4 bases at J; junction bases unmatched: 6.

This chain joins TRBV28 and TRBJ2-1, with D tentatively TRBD2 (6 bases). V was shortened by 6 bases and J by 8 bases, with 17 bases between the two germline ends. Germline assignment: CDR1 MDHEN and CDR2 SYDVKM. The CDR3 totals 14 residues. CDR3 loop: CASRRLEDRDEQFF. CDR3 coding DNA: TGTGCCAGCAGGAGACTAGAAGATCGAGATGAGCAGTTCTTC.

The genes are TRBV28 and TRBJ2-5; D unresolved. The ends were cut back, 7 bases at V and 2 bases at J, with 20 bases in the middle. This CDR3 is built from 16 residues. The germline CDR1 and CDR2 sequences are MDHEN and SYDVKM. The CDR3 spells CASTSLGYPLQETQYF. CDR3 coding DNA: TGTGCCAGCACATCTTTGGGCTATCCCTTGCAAGAGACCCAGTACTTC.

This clone was seen more than once but under ten times. The rearrangement links TRBV6-6 to TRBJ2-5, with D perhaps matching TRBD1 or TRBD2 (5 bases each). Germline V CDR1 and CDR2: MNHNY, SVGAGI (reference sequence). There are 13 residues in the CDR3. Trimming removed 11 bases from V and 3 bases from J, with 16 bases in between. The DNA for the CDR3 is TGTGCCTCCGTAGGGACCGGGGAAGAGACCCAGTACTTC. Translating it yields CASVGTGEETQYF.

The chain recombines TRBV5-1 with TRBJ2-1; the match to TRBD1 covers 7 bases. After removal of 4 bases from V and 9 bases from J, the junction contained 10 bases not matched to a gene. Germline V CDR1 and CDR2: SGHRS, YFSETQ. The CDR3 covers 14 residues. CDR3 protein: CASSTGTEGVEQFF. The CDR3 DNA sequence: TGCGCCAGCAGCACCGGGACAGAGGGAGTTGAGCAGTTCTTC.

The gene calls are TRBV18 and TRBJ2-7, with 11 bases matching TRBD2. The V and J ends lost 4 bases and 3 bases, in that order; junction bases with no gene match: 2. The CDR3 is 14 amino acids. The germline V gene has CDR1 KGHSH and CDR2 LQKENI. CDR3 region: CASSLGLAVYEQYF. CDR3 nucleotide sequence: TGTGCCAGCTCACTGGGACTAGCGGTCTACGAGCAGTACTTC.

The CDR3 DNA reads as TGCGCCAGCAGCTTGGACGGGAAGGACCCTTTCTTT. Translating it yields CASSLDGKDPFF. The rearrangement links TRBV5-1 to TRBJ1-1; no definite D call. This CDR3 has 12 residues. Germline V gives CDR1 SGHRS, CDR2 YFSETQ. V was cut by 0 bases and J by 12 bases, with 12 bases left in between.

This clone was observed once. This chain uses TRBV4-2 with TRBJ2-2; weak D call: TRBD2 (6 bases). The CDR3 length is 16 residues. With 0 bases removed from V and 4 bases from J, the gap between germline ends came to 12 bases. The germline gives CDR1 LGHNA, CDR2 YNFKEQ. The CDR3 sequence: CASSQEGGIVTGELFF. The CDR3 region has the DNA TGTGCCAGCAGCCAAGAAGGCGGGATCGTCACCGGGGAGCTGTTTTTT.

The CDR3 loop reads CASSPRTGGTGELFF. CDR3 sequence (DNA): TGTGCCAGCAGTCCCCGGACAGGGGGCACCGGGGAGCTGTTTTTT. The chain couples TRBV25-1 to TRBJ2-2; TRBD1 agrees at 10 bases. The CDR3 totals 15 residues. Germline V CDR1 and CDR2: MGHDK, SYGVNS. V was pared by 5 bases and J by 4 bases, with 4 bases of the junction left unmatched.

This clone occurred once. The chain employs TRBV7-2 and TRBJ2-1, with 7 bases lining up with TRBD1. Germline V gives CDR1 SGHTA, CDR2 FQGNSA. V dropped 2 bases and J dropped 9; count of bases not matched to a gene: 4. The CDR3 is made up of 13 amino acids. The CDR3 here is CASSLQAGGEQFF. The DNA for the CDR3 is TGTGCCAGCAGCTTACAGGCAGGGGGTGAGCAGTTCTTC.

The chain is built from TRBV6-1 and TRBJ2-3, with D tentatively TRBD2 (5 bases). CDR1 is MNHNS and CDR2 is SASEGT in the germline V gene. Between the trimmed V and J ends, which lost 1 base and 3 bases, there was a span of 11 bases. The CDR3 loop spans 15 amino acids. The DNA of the CDR3 is TGTGCCAGCAGTGAAGTGGGAGACGAAACAGATACGCAGTATTTT. Encoded protein: CASSEVGDETDTQYF.

This chain links TRBV5-1 with TRBJ2-5; 11 bases match TRBD1. The J call may be faulty, since TRBJ2-7 better matches the DNA end. Looked up from germline, CDR1 is SGHRS and CDR2 is YFSETQ. This CDR3 has 14 amino acids. Here the CDR3 DNA reads TGCGCCAGCAGCCCGGGACAGGGGGCCTACGAGCAGTACTTC. This gives the protein CASSPGQGAYEQYF.

This rearrangement joins TRBV28 to TRBJ2-7, with 8 bases fitting TRBD2. CDR1 and CDR2 (germline): MDHEN, SYDVKM. The J segment lost 3 bases and the V segment lost 2 bases, leaving 6 bases of the junction unmatched. There are 15 residues in the CDR3. The CDR3 here is CASSLGAGGDYEQYF. Written as DNA, the CDR3 is TGTGCCAGCAGTTTAGGGGCGGGAGGTGACTACGAGCAGTACTTC.

V usage is TRBV2 and J usage is TRBJ2-2; TRBD2 matches 9 bases. V was pared by 11 bases and J by 1 base, with 11 bases of the junction left unmatched. Germline lookup yields CDR1 SNHLY and CDR2 FYNNEI. CDR3 length equals 16 residues. As DNA, the CDR3 is TGTGCCGTGCGTAAGAGGACTAGCGTGAACACCGGGGAGCTGTTTTTT. Protein: CAVRKRTSVNTGELFF.

The V call is TRBV7-3, the J call TRBJ2-3, with D possibly called TRBD1 or TRBD2 (5 bases each). The CDR3 length is 16 residues. Looked up from germline, CDR1 is SGHTA and CDR2 is FQGTGA. The V end lost 5 bases, the J end lost 0 bases, and 15 bases lay between the germline ends. CDR3 loop: CASSGATGPSTDTQYF. CDR3 bases: TGTGCCAGCAGCGGAGCCACGGGACCAAGCACAGATACGCAGTATTTT.

The chain joins TRBV25-1 to TRBJ2-2, with 10 positions matching TRBD1. CDR1 and CDR2 (germline): MGHDK, SYGVNS. This CDR3 contains 15 residues. V was pared by 4 bases and J by 6 bases, with 5 bases of the junction left unmatched. CDR3 nucleotides: TGTGCCAGCAGTGCTGACAGGGGGCGCGCCGGGGAGCTGTTTTTT. This sequence encodes CASSADRGRAGELFF.

The rearrangement links TRBV29-1 to TRBJ2-5; maybe TRBD2 (6 bases). Germline CDR1 reads SQVTM; CDR2 reads ANQGSEA. CDR3 length equals 16 residues. The V gene lost 0 bases and the J gene lost 4 bases, with 18 bases spanning the gap. CDR3 sequence: CSVEDPHRLEGETQYF. The CDR3 DNA reads TGCAGCGTTGAAGATCCCCACAGACTAGAAGGAGAGACCCAGTACTTC. Full variable domain (rest looked up from reference TRBV29-1 and TRBJ2-5): SAVISQKPSRDICQRGTSLTIQCQVDSQVTMMFWYRQQPGQSLTLIATANQGSEATYESGFVIDKFPISRPNLTFSTLTVSNMSPEDSSIYLCSVEDPHRLEGETQYFGPGTRLLVL.

The genes are TRBV20-1 and TRBJ2-5; D ambiguous. Trimming shortened V by 4 bases and J by 3 bases, and 6 bases separated the two germline ends. CDR1 DFQATT and CDR2 SNEGSKA come from the germline V gene (reference sequence). The CDR3 totals 11 residues. DNA for the CDR3: TGCAGTGCTAACAAGGAAGAGACCCAGTACTTC. Its protein is CSANKEETQYF.

V gene TRBV7-2 combines with J gene TRBJ1-2; the D is unclear. Looked up from germline, CDR1 is SGHTA and CDR2 is FQGNSA. CDR3 length: 12 amino acids. With 0 bases removed from V and 1 base from J, the gap between germline ends came to 0 bases. CDR3 nucleotides: TGTGCCAGCAGCTTAGCTAACTATGGCTACACCTTC. This sequence encodes CASSLANYGYTF.

By sample share, this clone is medium-sized. The V call is TRBV7-9, the J call TRBJ1-1; perhaps TRBD1 as D (5 bases). CDR1 is SEHNR, CDR2 FQNEAQ, per germline (reference sequence). V lost 0 bases and J lost 6, with 14 bases in between. The CDR3 runs 15 residues. In nucleotides, the CDR3 is TGTGCCAGCAGCTTAGCGCTGGGTGGGGGGTCTGAAGCTTTCTTT. Translated, it gives CASSLALGGGSEAFF.

The V call is TRBV6-5, the J call TRBJ2-7, with a possible D match to TRBD2 (5 bases). The CDR3 runs 16 residues. Germline CDR1 and CDR2: MNHEY and SVGAGI. V dropped 0 bases and J dropped 4 bases, with 16 bases sitting between them. CDR3 nucleotide sequence: TGTGCCAGCAGTTACTCAATAGGGTGGACGGGATACGAGCAGTACTTC. Its translation: CASSYSIGWTGYEQYF.

The chain recombines TRBV6-1 with TRBJ2-1; 10 nucleotides align to TRBD2. The V gene end was trimmed by 5 bases and the J gene end by 3 bases; junction bases not matched to a gene: 4. Per germline, CDR1 MNHNS and CDR2 SASEGT. This CDR3 is 15 amino acids long. The DNA for the CDR3 is TGTGCCAGCAGTATAGCGGGAGGTTTCTACAATGAGCAGTTCTTC. It codes for CASSIAGGFYNEQFF.